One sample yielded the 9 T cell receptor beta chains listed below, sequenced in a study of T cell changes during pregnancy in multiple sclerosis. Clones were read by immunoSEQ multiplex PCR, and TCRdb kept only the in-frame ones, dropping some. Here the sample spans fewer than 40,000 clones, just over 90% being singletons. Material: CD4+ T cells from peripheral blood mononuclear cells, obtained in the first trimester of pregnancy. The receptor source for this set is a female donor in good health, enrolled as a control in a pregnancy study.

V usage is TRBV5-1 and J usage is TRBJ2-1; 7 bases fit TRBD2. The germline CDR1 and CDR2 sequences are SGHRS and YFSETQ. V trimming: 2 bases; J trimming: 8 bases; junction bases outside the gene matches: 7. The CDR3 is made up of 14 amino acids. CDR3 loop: CASSFQRGRDEQFF. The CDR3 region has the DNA TGCGCCAGCAGCTTCCAGCGGGGAAGGGATGAGCAGTTCTTC. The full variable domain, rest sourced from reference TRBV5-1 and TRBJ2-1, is KAGVTQTPRYLIKTRGQQVTLSCSPISGHRSVSWYQQTPGQGLQFLFEYFSETQRNKGNFPGRFSGRQFSNSRSEMNVSTLELGDSALYLCASSFQRGRDEQFFGPGTRLTVL.

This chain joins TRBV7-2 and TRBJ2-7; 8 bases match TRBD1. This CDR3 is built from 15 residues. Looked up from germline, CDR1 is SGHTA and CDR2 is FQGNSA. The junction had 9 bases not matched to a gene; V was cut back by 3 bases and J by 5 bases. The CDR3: CASSLGTGGVDEQYF. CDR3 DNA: TGTGCCAGCAGCTTGGGGACAGGCGGAGTCGACGAGCAGTACTTC.

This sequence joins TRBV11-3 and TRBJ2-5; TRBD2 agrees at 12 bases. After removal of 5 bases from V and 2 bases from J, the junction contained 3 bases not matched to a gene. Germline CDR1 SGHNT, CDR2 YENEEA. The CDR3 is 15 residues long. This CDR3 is CASSRGLAGQETQYF. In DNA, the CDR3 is TGTGCCAGCAGCCGCGGACTAGCGGGGCAAGAGACCCAGTACTTC.

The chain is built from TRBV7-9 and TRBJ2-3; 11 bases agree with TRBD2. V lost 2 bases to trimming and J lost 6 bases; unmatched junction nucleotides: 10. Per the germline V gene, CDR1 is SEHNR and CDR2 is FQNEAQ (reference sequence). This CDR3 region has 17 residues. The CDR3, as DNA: TGTGCCAGCAGCTTACTACTTAGCGGGGGGGCGTCCGATACGCAGTATTTT. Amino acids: CASSLLLSGGASDTQYF.

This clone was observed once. This chain's CDR3 is CASSYYGTGNSPLHF. The CDR3 nucleotides are TGTGCCAGCAGTTATTACGGGACAGGGAATTCACCCCTCCACTTT. The chain uses TRBV6-5 and TRBJ1-6; TRBD1 aligns across 9 bases. Germline trimming cut 3 bases from V and 7 bases from J; bases unmatched to any gene: 4. Germline V gene lookup returns CDR1 MNHEY and CDR2 SVGAGI. There are 15 residues in the CDR3.

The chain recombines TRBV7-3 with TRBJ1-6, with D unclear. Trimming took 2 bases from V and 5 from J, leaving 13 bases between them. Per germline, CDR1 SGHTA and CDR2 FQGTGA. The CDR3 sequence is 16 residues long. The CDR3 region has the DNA TGTGCCAGCAGCTTAGGGCCCCAGGCCAATAATTCACCCCTCCACTTT. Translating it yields CASSLGPQANNSPLHF.

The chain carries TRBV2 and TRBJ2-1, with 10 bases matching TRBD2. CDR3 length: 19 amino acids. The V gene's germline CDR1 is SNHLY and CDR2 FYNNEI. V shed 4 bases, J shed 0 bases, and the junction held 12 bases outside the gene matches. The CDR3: CASSGGASGGLSSYNEQFF. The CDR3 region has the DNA TGTGCCAGCAGTGGCGGGGCTAGCGGGGGACTGAGCTCCTACAATGAGCAGTTCTTC.

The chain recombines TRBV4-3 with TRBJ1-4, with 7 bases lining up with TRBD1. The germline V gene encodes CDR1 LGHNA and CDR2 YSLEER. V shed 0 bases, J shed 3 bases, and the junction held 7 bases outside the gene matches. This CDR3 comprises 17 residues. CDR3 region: CASSQEDPRGSNEKLFF. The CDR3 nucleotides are TGCGCCAGCAGCCAAGAGGACCCCAGGGGGTCTAATGAAAAACTGTTTTTT.

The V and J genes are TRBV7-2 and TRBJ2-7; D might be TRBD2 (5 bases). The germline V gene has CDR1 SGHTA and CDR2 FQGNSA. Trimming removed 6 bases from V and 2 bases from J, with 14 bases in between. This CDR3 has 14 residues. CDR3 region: CASRRSGNPYEQYF. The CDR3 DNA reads TGTGCCAGCAGACGATCCGGGAACCCCTACGAGCAGTACTTC.